This TCR beta chain was sequenced during a study of blood T cell repertoires in COVID-19. For the study at large: Sample material is recorded as cDNA or gDNA derived from T cells, B-cell-depleted T cells, or PBMCs.

A note on this clone: This specimen includes other DNA sequences encoding the same CDR3.

This CDR3 is built from 13 residues. The V gene's germline CDR1 is GTSNPN and CDR2 SVGIG (reference sequence). V gave up 3 bases and J gave up 5 bases, with 13 bases separating them. In the original workflow: Reference gene primer amplification yielded estimated nucleated cell counts. Generated by immunoSEQ multiplex PCR, the TCRdb table keeps only in-frame clones and is missing some. The V and J calls and the clone size are those of that table, but D and trimming were determined from the DNA. The sample shows fewer than 130,000 clones, about 80% of them seen only once. V is TRBV30 and J is TRBJ2-5; D possibly corresponds to TRBD2 (6 bases). Sequencing used peripheral blood. This TCR derives from a woman over 75 with acute or convalescent COVID-19. Here the CDR3 DNA reads TGTGCCTGGAGCGGACTATTAGTCGAGACCCAGTACTTC. Translating it yields CAWSGLLVETQYF. The full variable domain, with the rest looked up from reference TRBV30 and TRBJ2-5, is SQTIHQWPATLVQPVGSPLSLECTVEGTSNPNLYWYRQAAGRGLQLLFYSVGIGQISSEVPQNLSASRPQDRQFILSSKKLLLSDSGFYLCAWSGLLVETQYFGPGTRLLVL.